The present TCR beta chain was sequenced within a study of early T cells in non-severe SARS-CoV-2 infection. Study-level results: Private and CD4 specificities were missed by VDJdb matching, which favored anti-spike CD8 responses.

There are many counts of this clonotype. The target antigen is unknown. The CDR3 has 15 amino acids. Trimming stripped 7 bases from V and 6 bases from J, with 18 bases between. The germline gives CDR1 KGHDR, CDR2 SFDVKD. TCRdb re-derived calls from the 5' RACE reads in MiXCR, one entry per CDR3 protein. The sample has about 80,000 distinct CDR3 sequences, about 5% seen once. V and J are TRBV24-1 and TRBJ2-1; perhaps TRBD2 as D (6 bases). The origin of this receptor is an adult who was a healthcare worker with PCR-confirmed SARS-CoV-2 infection or an uninfected control (not recorded which). This specimen was whole blood, taken at baseline. CDR3 in DNA: TGTGCCACCAGCTTTAGCGGCCGCCCGAGCAATGAGCAGTTCTTC. Translating it yields CATSFSGRPSNEQFF.